These T cell receptor beta chains were read from a single sample in a study of blood T cell repertoires in COVID-19. Assay: immunoSEQ multiplex PCR; the TCRdb copy retains only in-frame clones and omits some. The sample includes around 40,000 clones, roughly 80% of them seen just once. Sequencing was done on a sample of peripheral blood. The receptor set was obtained from a woman aged 80 or over with acute or convalescent COVID-19. Each CDR3 is given with its conserved first and last residue. The D gene is left open where the match is weak. The size field is filled for only some rows; it gives once, few, many or a size class.

j_call	clone_size	v_call	d_call	cdr3_aa	cdr3_nt
TRBJ2-1	few	TRBV25-1	.	CASSEPGLNEQFF	TGTGCCAGCAGTGAACCGGGTCTCAATGAGCAGTTCTTC
TRBJ2-5	.	TRBV19	TRBD2	CASSLTGGGETQYF	TGTGCCAGTAGCCTCACGGGGGGGGGCGAGACCCAGTACTTC
TRBJ1-3	.	TRBV12-5	TRBD1	CASGLPQGGFGNTIYF	TGTGCTAGTGGTTTGCCGCAAGGGGGCTTTGGAAACACCATATATTTT
TRBJ1-4	.	TRBV2	.	CASSRASAGEKLFF	TGTGCCAGCAGCCGTGCCTCGGCGGGGGAAAAACTGTTTTTT
TRBJ2-1	.	TRBV14	TRBD2	CASSPLGLAANEQFF	TGTGCCAGCAGCCCCTTGGGACTAGCGGCGAATGAGCAGTTCTTC
TRBJ1-3	.	TRBV5-1	.	CASSLAGTSGNTIYF	TGCGCCAGCAGCTTGGCAGGGACATCTGGAAACACCATATATTTT
TRBJ1-3	.	TRBV11-2	TRBD1	CASSRDRALDTIYF	TGTGCCAGCAGCCGGGACAGGGCTTTAGACACCATATATTTT
TRBJ2-7	.	TRBV11-2	TRBD2	CASSLFVTSGRRRGEQYF	TGTGCCAGCAGCTTATTCGTGACTAGCGGGAGGAGGAGGGGCGAGCAGTACTTC
TRBJ1-1	.	TRBV5-5	.	CASATRGGSNTEAFF	TGTGCCAGCGCCACGCGGGGGGGCTCGAACACTGAAGCTTTCTTT
TRBJ2-5	.	TRBV4-1	TRBD2	CASSQAPGLAGRGGQETQYF	TGCGCCAGCAGCCAAGCCCCTGGACTAGCGGGAAGGGGGGGGCAAGAGACCCAGTACTTC
TRBJ2-7	.	TRBV10-3	TRBD2	CAISDSGRAYEQYF	TGTGCCATCAGTGATAGCGGGAGGGCCTACGAGCAGTACTTC
TRBJ1-6	.	TRBV6-5	.	CASSWDNPYSPLHF	TGTGCCAGCAGTTGGGACAACCCTTATTCACCCCTCCACTTT
TRBJ2-3	.	TRBV29-1	.	CSVEGGITDTQYF	TGCAGCGTTGAAGGCGGGATAACAGATACGCAGTATTTT
TRBJ1-1	.	TRBV4-1	.	CASSQVMNTEAFF	TGCGCCAGCAGCCAAGTCATGAACACTGAAGCTTTCTTT
TRBJ2-1	.	TRBV4-3	.	CASSQEGARYNEQFF	TGCGCCAGCAGCCAAGAGGGCGCCCGCTACAATGAGCAGTTCTTC
TRBJ2-5	.	TRBV18	.	CASSPQLEETQYF	TGTGCCAGCTCACCACAGCTAGAAGAGACCCAGTACTTC
TRBJ2-7	.	TRBV6-6	.	CASGRAGATYEQYF	TGTGCCAGCGGACGAGCAGGGGCGACCTACGAGCAGTACTTC
TRBJ1-2	.	TRBV4-3	.	CASSQGPGKSGYTF	TGCGCCAGCAGCCAAGGCCCAGGGAAGAGCGGCTACACCTTC
TRBJ2-2	few	TRBV18	TRBD1	CASSSRTGNTGELFF	TGTGCCAGCTCTTCAAGGACAGGGAACACCGGGGAGCTGTTTTTT
TRBJ2-1	.	TRBV12-5	.	CASGSPNNNEQFF	TGTGCTAGTGGTTCGCCCAACAACAATGAGCAGTTCTTC
TRBJ1-6	.	TRBV19	TRBD1	CASSIRQGNYSPLHF	TGTGCCAGTAGTATTAGACAGGGGAATTATTCACCCCTCCACTTT
TRBJ2-1	.	TRBV5-1	.	CASSLAGLMGGNEQFF	TGCGCCAGCAGCTTGGCTGGGCTGATGGGGGGCAATGAGCAGTTCTTC
TRBJ2-1	.	TRBV27	.	CASSLIRGGEQFF	TGTGCCAGCAGTTTAATCCGCGGCGGAGAGCAGTTCTTC
TRBJ1-6	.	TRBV27	.	CASIPFRDSGDSPLHF	TGTGCCAGCATACCCTTCCGGGACTCCGGAGATTCACCCCTCCACTTT
TRBJ1-2	few	TRBV7-2	.	CASSLDTGRGARSGYTF	TGTGCCAGCAGCTTAGACACGGGGAGGGGGGCTAGGTCTGGCTACACCTTC
TRBJ2-6	.	TRBV5-4	.	CASGQPSGANVLTF	TGTGCCAGCGGACAGCCCTCTGGGGCCAACGTCCTGACTTTC
TRBJ1-5	.	TRBV5-1	.	CASSGTGNQPQHF	TGCGCCAGCAGCGGTACAGGGAATCAGCCCCAGCATTTT
TRBJ1-2	.	TRBV6-5	.	CASSYGGANYGYTF	TGTGCCAGCAGTTACGGTGGAGCCAACTATGGCTACACCTTC
TRBJ2-1	.	TRBV3-1/TRBV3-2	TRBD2	CASSSSGNWYNEQFF	TGTGCCAGCAGCAGTAGCGGGAACTGGTACAATGAGCAGTTCTTC
TRBJ1-2	.	TRBV21-1	.	CASIYRGLGGYTF	TGTGCCAGCATCTACAGGGGGCTCGGTGGCTACACCTTC
TRBJ1-4	.	TRBV18	TRBD1	CASSPFGTGSTIEKLFF	TGTGCCAGCTCACCTTTCGGGACAGGCTCGACCATTGAAAAACTGTTTTTT
TRBJ1-4	few	TRBV9	TRBD1	CASSTSDRQNEKLFF	TGTGCCAGCAGCACCTCGGACAGGCAAAATGAAAAACTGTTTTTT
TRBJ2-7	.	TRBV6-2/TRBV6-3	TRBD2	CASSRTSGRAYEQYF	TGTGCCAGCAGTCGCACTAGCGGGAGGGCCTACGAGCAGTACTTC
TRBJ2-1	few	TRBV11-2	TRBD2	CASSKSTSGSHGEQFF	TGTGCCAGCAGCAAATCCACTAGCGGGAGTCACGGTGAGCAGTTCTTC
TRBJ2-3	.	TRBV11-2	.	CASNQRSTDTQYF	TGTGCCAGCAACCAGCGGAGCACAGATACGCAGTATTTT
TRBJ2-3	.	TRBV7-3	.	CASSLERSTQYF	TGTGCCAGCAGCTTAGAACGCAGTACGCAGTATTTT
TRBJ2-3	.	TRBV18	TRBD2	CASSLLAATDTQYF	TGTGCCAGCTCGCTACTAGCGGCCACAGATACGCAGTATTTT
TRBJ1-2	.	TRBV5-6	TRBD1	CASSLSGTGANYGYTF	TGTGCCAGCAGCTTGTCGGGGACAGGAGCTAACTATGGCTACACCTTC
TRBJ1-2	.	TRBV27	.	CASSLNTGTSGYTF	TGTGCCAGCAGTTTAAATACAGGAACCTCTGGCTACACCTTC
TRBJ1-3	.	TRBV5-4	TRBD1	CASSSGQALVNTIYF	TGTGCCAGCAGCTCCGGACAGGCTTTAGTAAACACCATATATTTT
TRBJ2-5	.	TRBV6-1	.	CASSEGSNQETQYF	TGTGCCAGCAGTGAGGGGAGTAACCAAGAGACCCAGTACTTC
TRBJ1-2	.	TRBV7-9	.	CASSPQDTYGYTF	TGTGCCAGCAGCCCCCAAGACACCTATGGCTACACCTTC
TRBJ2-5	few	TRBV5-6	.	CASSLEKGYQETQYF	TGTGCCAGCAGCTTGGAGAAGGGGTACCAAGAGACCCAGTACTTC
TRBJ1-1	.	TRBV10-2	TRBD1	CASKVQGARTEAFF	TGCGCCAGCAAAGTACAGGGGGCGCGAACTGAAGCTTTCTTT
TRBJ1-4	.	TRBV25-1	TRBD1	CASSPQGIGTNEKLFF	TGTGCCAGCAGTCCACAGGGGATCGGGACTAATGAAAAACTGTTTTTT
TRBJ2-3	.	TRBV5-1	TRBD2	CASSLFGLAGGGGTDTQYF	TGCGCCAGCAGCTTGTTCGGACTAGCGGGAGGAGGGGGCACAGATACGCAGTATTTT
TRBJ2-7	.	TRBV7-8	TRBD2	CASSLRLAGGPGRYEQYF	TGTGCCAGCAGCTTACGTCTAGCGGGAGGGCCGGGTCGCTACGAGCAGTACTTC
TRBJ2-2	once	TRBV4-1	TRBD2	CASSRLPTSGRGLTGELFF	TGCGCCAGCAGCCGACTCCCCACTAGCGGGAGAGGGTTAACCGGGGAGCTGTTTTTT
TRBJ2-1	.	TRBV24-1	.	CATSVTGFDNEQFF	TGTGCCACCAGTGTAACAGGTTTTGACAATGAGCAGTTCTTC